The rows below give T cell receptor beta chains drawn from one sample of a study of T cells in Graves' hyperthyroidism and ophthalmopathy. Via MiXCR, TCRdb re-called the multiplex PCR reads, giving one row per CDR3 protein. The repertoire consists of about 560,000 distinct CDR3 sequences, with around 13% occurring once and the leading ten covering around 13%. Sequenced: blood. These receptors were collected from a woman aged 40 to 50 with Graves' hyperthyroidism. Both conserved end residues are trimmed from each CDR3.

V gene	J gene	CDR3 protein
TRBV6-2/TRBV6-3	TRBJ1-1	ASSVRTGVTEAF
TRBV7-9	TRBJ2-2	ASSSNTGTGTGELF
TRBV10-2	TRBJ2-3	ASSDDLTWGTDTQY
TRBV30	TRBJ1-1	AWRRHRDLDTEAF
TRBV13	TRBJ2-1	ASSARLAGGVDEQF
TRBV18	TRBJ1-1	ASSRDRMNTEAF
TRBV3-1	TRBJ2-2	ASRIQRRGAGELF
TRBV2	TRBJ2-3	ASSWTSGSGTDTQY
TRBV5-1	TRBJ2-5	ASSPVIGRGQETQY
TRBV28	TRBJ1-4	ASSLPGDEKLF
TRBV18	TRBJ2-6	ASSPNSGANVLT
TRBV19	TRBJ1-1	ASSGSGVVSEAF
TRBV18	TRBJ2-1	ASSQRQAASSYNEQF
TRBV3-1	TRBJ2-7	ASSHSVDNNYEQY
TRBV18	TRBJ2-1	ASSPGLLTGSYNEQF
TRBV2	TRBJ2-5	ASSALAGVETQY
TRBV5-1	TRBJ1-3	ASSLGFGNTIY
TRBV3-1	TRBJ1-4	ASSHKTGGNEKLF
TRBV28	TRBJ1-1	ASSPLAPLNTEAF
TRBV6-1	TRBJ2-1	ASRAGDVGEQF
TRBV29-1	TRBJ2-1	SVDGSSGGSYNEQF
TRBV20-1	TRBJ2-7	SGRGTAFYEQY
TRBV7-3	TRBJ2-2	ASSSPPSGPNTGELF
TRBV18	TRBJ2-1	ASSPKTRGNEQF
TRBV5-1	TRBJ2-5	ASSLDGQVETQY
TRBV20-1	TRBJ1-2	SSLRGRVYGYT
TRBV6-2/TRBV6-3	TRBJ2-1	ASSSIYGRGGSSYNEQF
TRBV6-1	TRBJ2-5	ASMGEGTQY
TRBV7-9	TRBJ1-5	ASSKAGQGGNQPQH
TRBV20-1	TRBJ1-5	SAKAMTGSNQPQH
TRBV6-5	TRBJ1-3	ASSYMNRGGAGNTIY
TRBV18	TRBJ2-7	ASSPPSASKYEQY
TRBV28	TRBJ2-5	ASSLAAPIAGGPQETQY
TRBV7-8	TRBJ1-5	ASSSWDREASMAQH
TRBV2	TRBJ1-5	ASSAEGSRNQPQH
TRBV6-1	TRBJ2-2	ASNSGGGTGELF
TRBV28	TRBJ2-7	ASSLVGGVYEQY
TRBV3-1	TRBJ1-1	ASSQAGVPEAF
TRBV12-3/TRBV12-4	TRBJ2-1	ASSTGTGASLSYNEQF
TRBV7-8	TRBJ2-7	ASSLSTSESFSYEQY
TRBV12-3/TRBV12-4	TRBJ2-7	ASKLGAGALFEEQY
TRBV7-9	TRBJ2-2	ASSREVLAAVVITGELF
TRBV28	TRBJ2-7	ASSLNRDRDSYEQY
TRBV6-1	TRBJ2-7	AGSGPYEQY
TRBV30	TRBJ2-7	AWSPGASDSYEQY
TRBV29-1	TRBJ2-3	SGRLAGNTDTQY
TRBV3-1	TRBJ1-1	ASSQEGQVNEAF
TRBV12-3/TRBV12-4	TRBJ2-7	ASSPQTGGDYEQY
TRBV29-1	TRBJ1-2	SVDSRGGGYT
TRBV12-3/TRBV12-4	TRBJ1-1	ASSPFGTGSNTEAF
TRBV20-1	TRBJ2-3	SASVGGAPTQY
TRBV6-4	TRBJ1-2	ASSYAAGGYT
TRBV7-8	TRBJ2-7	ASSLPGGYEQY
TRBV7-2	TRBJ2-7	ASSLYRELNYEQY
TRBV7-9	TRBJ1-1	ASSLEGGGTEDTEAF
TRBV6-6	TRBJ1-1	ASSYRGGGGDEAF
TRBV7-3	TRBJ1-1	ASSLGFGDTEAF
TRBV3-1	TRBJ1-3	ASSQATGAGNTIY
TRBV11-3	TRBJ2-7	ASSFRPGLAGGPREQY
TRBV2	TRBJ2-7	ASSEGAGGEQY